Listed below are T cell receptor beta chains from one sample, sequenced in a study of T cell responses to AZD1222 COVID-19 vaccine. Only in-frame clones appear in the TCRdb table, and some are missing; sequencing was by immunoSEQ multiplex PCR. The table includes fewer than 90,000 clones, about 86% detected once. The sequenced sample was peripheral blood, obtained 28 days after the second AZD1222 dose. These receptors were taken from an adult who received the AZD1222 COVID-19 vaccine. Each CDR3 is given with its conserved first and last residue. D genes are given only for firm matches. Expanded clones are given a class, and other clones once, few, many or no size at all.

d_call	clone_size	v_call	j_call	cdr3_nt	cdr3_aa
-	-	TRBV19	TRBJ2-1	TGTGCCAGTAGTATAGGAGGGTTCTACAATGAGCAGTTCTTC	CASSIGGFYNEQFF
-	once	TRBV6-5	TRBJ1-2	TGTGCCAGCAGTTACGACAGAGGGAGCCCCTATGGCTACACCTTC	CASSYDRGSPYGYTF
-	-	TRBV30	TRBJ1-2	TGTGCCTGGAGTGCATACGGCGGCTATGGCTACACCTTC	CAWSAYGGYGYTF
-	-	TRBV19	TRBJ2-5	TGTGCCAGTAGTGGGCAGACCCAGTACTTC	CASSGQTQYF
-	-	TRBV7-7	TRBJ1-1	TGTGCCAGCAGCCTTTCCGTGGCCACTGAAGCTTTCTTT	CASSLSVATEAFF
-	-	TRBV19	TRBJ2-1	TGTGCCAGTAGGCCGGGACACCTCGAAAATGAGCAGTTCTTC	CASRPGHLENEQFF
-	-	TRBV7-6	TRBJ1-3	TGTGCCAGCGGCCGGGACTCCAACTCTGGAAACACCATATATTTT	CASGRDSNSGNTIYF
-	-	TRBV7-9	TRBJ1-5	TGTGCCAGCAGCCCCGCGGGGGGCCCGGGGCAGCCCCAGCATTTT	CASSPAGGPGQPQHF
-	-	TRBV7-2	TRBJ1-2	TGTGCCAGCAGCTTCTACGTGGATGGCTACACCTTC	CASSFYVDGYTF
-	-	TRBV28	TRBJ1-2	TGTGCCAGCGGAACCCTAGGTATGGGGTTTCGGGGCTACACCTTC	CASGTLGMGFRGYTF
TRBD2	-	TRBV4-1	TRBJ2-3	TGCGCCAGCAGCCCACGACTAGCGGGAGGCACAGATACGCAGTATTTT	CASSPRLAGGTDTQYF
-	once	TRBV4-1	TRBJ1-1	TGCGCCAGCAGGGGGACTCTGAAGAACACTGAAGCTTTCTTT	CASRGTLKNTEAFF
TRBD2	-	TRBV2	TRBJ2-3	TGTGCCAGCAGTGCTAGCGGGGATACGCAGTATTTT	CASSASGDTQYF
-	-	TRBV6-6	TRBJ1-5	TGTGCCAGCAGTTACTCATCCGCAGCCAATCAGCCCCAGCATTTT	CASSYSSAANQPQHF
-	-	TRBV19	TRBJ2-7	TGTGCCAGTAGTACTTCAGGGGTGTACGAGCAGTACTTC	CASSTSGVYEQYF
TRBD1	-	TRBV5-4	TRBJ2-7	TGTGCCAGCAGGTTGGGACAGGGCTCCTACGAGCAGTACTTC	CASRLGQGSYEQYF
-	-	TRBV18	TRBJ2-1	TGTGCCAGCTCACCGACAGAAGGCTACAATGAGCAGTTCTTC	CASSPTEGYNEQFF
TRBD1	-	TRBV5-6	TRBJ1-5	TGTGCCAGCAGCTTGAGGCGACAGGGGGCCCATCAGCCCCAGCATTTT	CASSLRRQGAHQPQHF
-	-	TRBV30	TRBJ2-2	TGTGCCTGGAGTTCGAGTGCATGGGAGCTGTTTTTT	CAWSSSAWELFF
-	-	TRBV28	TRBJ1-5	TGTGCCAGCACCCCTGGGGCAGGGGTGATCGAGCCCCAGCATTTT	CASTPGAGVIEPQHF
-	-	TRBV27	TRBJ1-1	TGTGCCAGCTCTGTCAGGGGAGGGAACACTGAAGCTTTCTTT	CASSVRGGNTEAFF
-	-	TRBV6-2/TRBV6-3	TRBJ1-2	TGTGCCAGCAGCGAACAGTCCTATGGCTACACCTTC	CASSEQSYGYTF
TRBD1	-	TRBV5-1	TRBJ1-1	TGCGCCAGCAGCTACGACAGGGTAGATCGGAACACTGAAGCTTTCTTT	CASSYDRVDRNTEAFF
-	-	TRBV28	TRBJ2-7	TGTGCCAGCAGTTTTTCGTCGGTTTCGACCTACGAGCAGTACTTC	CASSFSSVSTYEQYF
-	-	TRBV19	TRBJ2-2	TGTGCCAGTAGTTCCGGGAACACCGGGGAGCTGTTTTTT	CASSSGNTGELFF
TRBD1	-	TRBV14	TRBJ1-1	TGTGCCAGCAGCCAAGTCGGGGGACAGGGCGGGACTGAAGCTTTCTTT	CASSQVGGQGGTEAFF
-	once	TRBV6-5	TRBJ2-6	TGTGCCAGCAGTTGGGGGAGCTCTGGGGCCAACGTCCTGACTTTC	CASSWGSSGANVLTF
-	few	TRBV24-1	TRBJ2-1	TGTGCCACCAGTGATTCCGGACACATCGAGCAGTTCTTC	CATSDSGHIEQFF
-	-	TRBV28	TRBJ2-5	TGTGCCAGCACATGGGCAGAGACCCAGTACTTC	CASTWAETQYF
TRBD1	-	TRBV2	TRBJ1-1	TGTGCCAGCAGTGAACGGACAGGGTTAGGCACTGAAGCTTTCTTT	CASSERTGLGTEAFF
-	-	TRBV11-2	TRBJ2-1	TGTGCCAGCAGCTTAGGGCAGAACAATGAGCAGTTCTTC	CASSLGQNNEQFF
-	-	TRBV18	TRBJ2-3	TGTGCCAGCTCACCCGTGGATAGCACAGATACGCAGTATTTT	CASSPVDSTDTQYF
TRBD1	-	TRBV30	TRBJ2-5	TGTGCCTGGTGTCCGGGACAGGTGAACCAAGAGACCCAGTACTTC	CAWCPGQVNQETQYF
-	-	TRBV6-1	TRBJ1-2	TGTGCCAGCAGTGAGGGATCGGCCCCTAGGAGGTATGGCTACACCTTC	CASSEGSAPRRYGYTF
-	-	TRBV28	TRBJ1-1	TGTGCCAGCAGTTTAAATATTTGGGGTATGAACACTGAAGCTTTCTTT	CASSLNIWGMNTEAFF
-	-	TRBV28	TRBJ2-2	TGTGCCAGCAGTCCCGGGTCAGGGGGGGCCGGGGAGCTGTTTTTT	CASSPGSGGAGELFF
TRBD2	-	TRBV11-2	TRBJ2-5	TGTGCCAGCAGCATTACTCCTAGCGGGGGGATAGAGGTGACCCAGTACTTC	CASSITPSGGIEVTQYF
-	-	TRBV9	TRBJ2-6	TGTGCCAGCAGCCCGGGGAGGAGTGGGGCCAACGTCCTGACTTTC	CASSPGRSGANVLTF
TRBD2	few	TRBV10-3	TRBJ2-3	TGTGCCATCAGTGAGGAGCGGGGGGTGAGCACAGATACGCAGTATTTT	CAISEERGVSTDTQYF
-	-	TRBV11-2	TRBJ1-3	TGTGCCAGCAGCTTAGAATCTGGAAACACCATATATTTT	CASSLESGNTIYF
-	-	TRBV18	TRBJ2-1	TGTGCCAGCTCACCACAGTTGGCGGGAAGCGATGAGCAGTTCTTC	CASSPQLAGSDEQFF
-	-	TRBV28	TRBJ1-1	TGTGCCAGCCGCCGCGGGGGGAACACTGAAGCTTTCTTT	CASRRGGNTEAFF
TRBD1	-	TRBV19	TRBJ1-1	TGTGCCAGTAGCACCCAGGGGGCCATGAACACTGAAGCTTTCTTT	CASSTQGAMNTEAFF
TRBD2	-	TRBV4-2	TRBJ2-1	TGTGCCAGCAGCCACCAGGGGGCTAGCGGGGGCTACAATGAGCAGTTCTTC	CASSHQGASGGYNEQFF
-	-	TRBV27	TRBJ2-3	TGTGCCAGCAGCTTGGGGGCTAGCACAGATACGCAGTATTTT	CASSLGASTDTQYF
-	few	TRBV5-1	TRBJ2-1	TGCGCCAGCAGCTTGACGACAGGGGAGGGGGAGCAGTTCTTC	CASSLTTGEGEQFF
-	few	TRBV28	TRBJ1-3	TGTGCCAGCACCCTTCCGCCGGGGTCTGGAAACACCATATATTTT	CASTLPPGSGNTIYF
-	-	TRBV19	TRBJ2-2	TGTGCCAGTAGTATGGTAGCCGGGACGGTGAACACCGGGGAGCTGTTTTTT	CASSMVAGTVNTGELFF
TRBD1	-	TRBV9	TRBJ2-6	TGTGCCAGCAGCGTAGGGACAGGGGGCGCTGGGGCCAACGTCCTGACTTTC	CASSVGTGGAGANVLTF
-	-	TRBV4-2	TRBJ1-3	TGTGCCAGCAGCCAAGATCCCTGGACAAGAGGAAACACCATATATTTT	CASSQDPWTRGNTIYF
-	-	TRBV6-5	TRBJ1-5	TGTGCCAGCAGCCCACAGGGTAGCAATCAGCCCCAGCATTTT	CASSPQGSNQPQHF
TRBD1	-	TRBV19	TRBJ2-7	TGTGCCAGTAATCCGGGACAGGACTACGAGCAGTACTTC	CASNPGQDYEQYF
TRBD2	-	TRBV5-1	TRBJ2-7	TGCGCCAGCAGCTTGAACCGGGCTAGCGGGGGCTACGAGCAGTACTTC	CASSLNRASGGYEQYF
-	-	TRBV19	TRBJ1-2	TGTGCCAGTAGTACTGGACAGAACTATGGCTACACCTTC	CASSTGQNYGYTF
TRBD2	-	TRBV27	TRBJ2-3	TGTGCCAGCATTCCAGAGGCTAGCGGGAGAAAAACAGATACGCAGTATTTT	CASIPEASGRKTDTQYF